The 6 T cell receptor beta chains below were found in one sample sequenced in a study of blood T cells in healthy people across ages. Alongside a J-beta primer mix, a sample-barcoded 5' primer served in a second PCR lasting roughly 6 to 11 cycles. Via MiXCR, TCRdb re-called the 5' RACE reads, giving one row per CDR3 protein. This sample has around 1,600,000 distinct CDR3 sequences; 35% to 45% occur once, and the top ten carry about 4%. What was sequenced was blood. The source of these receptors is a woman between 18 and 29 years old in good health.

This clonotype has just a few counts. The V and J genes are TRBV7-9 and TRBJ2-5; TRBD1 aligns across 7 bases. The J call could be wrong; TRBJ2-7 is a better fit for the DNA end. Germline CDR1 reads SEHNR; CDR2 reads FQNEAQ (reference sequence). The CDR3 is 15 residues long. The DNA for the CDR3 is TGTGCCAGCAGCTTAGTGGGGACAGTCGACTACGAGCAGTACTTC. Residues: CASSLVGTVDYEQYF.

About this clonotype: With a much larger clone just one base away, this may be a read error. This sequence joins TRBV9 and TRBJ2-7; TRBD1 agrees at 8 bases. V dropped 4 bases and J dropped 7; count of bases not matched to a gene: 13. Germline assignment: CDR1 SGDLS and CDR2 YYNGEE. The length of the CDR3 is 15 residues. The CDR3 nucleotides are TGTGCCAGCAGCACCCGGGACAGGTCTCTTGATGAGCAGTACTTC. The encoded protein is CASSTRDRSLDEQYF.

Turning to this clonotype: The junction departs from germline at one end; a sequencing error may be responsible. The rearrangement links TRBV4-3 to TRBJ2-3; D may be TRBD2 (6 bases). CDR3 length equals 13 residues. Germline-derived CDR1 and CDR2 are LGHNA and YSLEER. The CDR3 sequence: CASIQGTSDTQYF. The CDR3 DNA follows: TGCGCCAGCATCCAAGGGACTTCAGATACGCAGTATTTT.

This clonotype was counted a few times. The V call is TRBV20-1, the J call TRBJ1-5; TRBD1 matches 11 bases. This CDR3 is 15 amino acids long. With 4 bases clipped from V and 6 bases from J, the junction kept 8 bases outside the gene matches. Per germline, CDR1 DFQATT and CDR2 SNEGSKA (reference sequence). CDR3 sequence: CSATRGQGATQPQHF. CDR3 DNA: TGCAGTGCTACCCGCGGACAGGGGGCGACTCAGCCCCAGCATTTT.

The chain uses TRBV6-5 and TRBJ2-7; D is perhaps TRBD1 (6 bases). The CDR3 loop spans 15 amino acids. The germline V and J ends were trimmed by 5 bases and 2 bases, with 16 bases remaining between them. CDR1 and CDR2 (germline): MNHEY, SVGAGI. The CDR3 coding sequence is TGTGCCAGCAGTCAAACAGGGTTTCGGACCTACGAGCAGTACTTC. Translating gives CASSQTGFRTYEQYF.

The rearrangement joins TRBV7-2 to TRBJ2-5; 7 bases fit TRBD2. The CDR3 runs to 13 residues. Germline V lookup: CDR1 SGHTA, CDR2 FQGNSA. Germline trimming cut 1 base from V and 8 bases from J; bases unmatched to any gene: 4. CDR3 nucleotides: TGTGCCAGCAGCTTAGGAACTAGCGTCACCCAGTACTTC. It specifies CASSLGTSVTQYF.